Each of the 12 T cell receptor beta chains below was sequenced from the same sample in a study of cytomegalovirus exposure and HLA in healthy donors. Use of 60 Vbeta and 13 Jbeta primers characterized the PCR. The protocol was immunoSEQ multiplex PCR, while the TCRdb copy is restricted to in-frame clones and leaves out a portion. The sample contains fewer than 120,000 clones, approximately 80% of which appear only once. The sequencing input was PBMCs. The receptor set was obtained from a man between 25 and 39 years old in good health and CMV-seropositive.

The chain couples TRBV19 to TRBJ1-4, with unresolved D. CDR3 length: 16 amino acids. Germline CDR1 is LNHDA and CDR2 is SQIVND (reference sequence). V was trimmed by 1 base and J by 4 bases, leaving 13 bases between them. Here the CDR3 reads CASSIGGNGLNEKLFF. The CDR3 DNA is TGTGCCAGTAGTATAGGGGGAAACGGACTTAATGAAAAACTGTTTTTT.

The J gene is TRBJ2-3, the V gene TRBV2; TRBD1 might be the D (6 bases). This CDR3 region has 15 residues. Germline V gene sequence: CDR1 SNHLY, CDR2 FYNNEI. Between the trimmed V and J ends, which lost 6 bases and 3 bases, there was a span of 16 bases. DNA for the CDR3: TGTGCCAGCAGGCCCAGGGGAACAATGACAGATACGCAGTATTTT. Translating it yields CASRPRGTMTDTQYF. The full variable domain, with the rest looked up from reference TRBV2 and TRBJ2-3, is EPEVTQTPSHQVTQMGQEVILRCVPISNHLYFYWYRQILGQKVEFLVSFYNNEISEKSEIFDDQFSVERPDGSNFTLKIRSTKLEDSAMYFCASRPRGTMTDTQYFGPGTRLTVL.

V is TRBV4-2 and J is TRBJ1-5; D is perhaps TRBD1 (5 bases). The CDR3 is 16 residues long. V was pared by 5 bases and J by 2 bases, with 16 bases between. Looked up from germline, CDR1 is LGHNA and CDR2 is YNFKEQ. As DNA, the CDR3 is TGTGCCAGCAGCGCCTTTAGGGGAGGGGGCAATCAGCCCCAGCATTTT. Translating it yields CASSAFRGGGNQPQHF.

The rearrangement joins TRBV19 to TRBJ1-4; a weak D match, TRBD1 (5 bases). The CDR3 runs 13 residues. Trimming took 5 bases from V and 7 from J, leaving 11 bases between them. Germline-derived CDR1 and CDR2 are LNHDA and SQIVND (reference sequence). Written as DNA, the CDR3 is TGTGCCAGTAGTGCTAATAGGGGTGAAAAACTGTTTTTT. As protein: CASSANRGEKLFF.

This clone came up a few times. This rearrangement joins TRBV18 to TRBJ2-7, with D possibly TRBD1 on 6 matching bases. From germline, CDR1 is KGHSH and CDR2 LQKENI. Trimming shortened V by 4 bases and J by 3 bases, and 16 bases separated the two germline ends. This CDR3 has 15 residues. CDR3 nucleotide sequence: TGTGCCAGCTCACAAGCCCCAGGGGAAGGCTACGAGCAGTACTTC. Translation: CASSQAPGEGYEQYF.

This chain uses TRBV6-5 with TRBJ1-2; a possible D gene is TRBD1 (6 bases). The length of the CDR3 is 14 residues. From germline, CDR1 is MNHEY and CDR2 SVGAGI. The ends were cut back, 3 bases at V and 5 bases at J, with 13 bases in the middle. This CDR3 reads CASSYSRQEYGYTF. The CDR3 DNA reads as TGTGCCAGCAGTTATTCCCGACAGGAGTATGGCTACACCTTC.

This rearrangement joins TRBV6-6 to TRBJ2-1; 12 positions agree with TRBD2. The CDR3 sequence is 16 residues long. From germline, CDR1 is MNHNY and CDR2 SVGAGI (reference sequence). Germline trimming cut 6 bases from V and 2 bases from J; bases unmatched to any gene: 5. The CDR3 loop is CASRQLAGGTYNEQFF. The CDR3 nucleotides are TGTGCCAGCAGGCAACTAGCGGGGGGCACCTACAATGAGCAGTTCTTC.

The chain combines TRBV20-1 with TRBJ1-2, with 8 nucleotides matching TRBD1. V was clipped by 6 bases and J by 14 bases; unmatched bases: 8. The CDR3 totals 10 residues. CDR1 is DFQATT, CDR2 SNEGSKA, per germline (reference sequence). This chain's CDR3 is CSAIGTGETF. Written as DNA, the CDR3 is TGCAGTGCAATAGGGACAGGCGAAACCTTC.

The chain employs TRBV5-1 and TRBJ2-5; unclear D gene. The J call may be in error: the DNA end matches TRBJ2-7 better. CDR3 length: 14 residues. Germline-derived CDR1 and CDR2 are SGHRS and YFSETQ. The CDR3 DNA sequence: TGCGCCAGCAGCTTGGGGCAGGCAACCTACGAGCAGTACTTC. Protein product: CASSLGQATYEQYF.

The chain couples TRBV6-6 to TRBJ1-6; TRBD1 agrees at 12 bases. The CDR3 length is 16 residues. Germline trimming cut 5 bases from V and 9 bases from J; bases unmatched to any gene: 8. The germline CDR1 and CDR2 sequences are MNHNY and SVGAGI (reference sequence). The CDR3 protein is CASSHRDRGRSSPLHF. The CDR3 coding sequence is TGTGCCAGCAGTCACAGGGACAGGGGGCGAAGTTCACCCCTCCACTTT.

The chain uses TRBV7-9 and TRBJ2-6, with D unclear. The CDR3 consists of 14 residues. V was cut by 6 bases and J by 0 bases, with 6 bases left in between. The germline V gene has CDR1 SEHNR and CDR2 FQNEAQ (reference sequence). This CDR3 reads CASSLFSGANVLTF. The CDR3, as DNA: TGTGCCAGCAGTCTCTTCTCTGGGGCCAACGTCCTGACTTTC.

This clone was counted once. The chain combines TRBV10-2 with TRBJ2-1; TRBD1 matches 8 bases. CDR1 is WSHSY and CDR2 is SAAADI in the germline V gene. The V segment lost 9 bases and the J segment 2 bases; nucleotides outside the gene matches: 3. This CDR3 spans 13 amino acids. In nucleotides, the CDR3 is TGCGCCAGTGGACAGGGACCCTACAATGAGCAGTTCTTC. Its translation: CASGQGPYNEQFF.